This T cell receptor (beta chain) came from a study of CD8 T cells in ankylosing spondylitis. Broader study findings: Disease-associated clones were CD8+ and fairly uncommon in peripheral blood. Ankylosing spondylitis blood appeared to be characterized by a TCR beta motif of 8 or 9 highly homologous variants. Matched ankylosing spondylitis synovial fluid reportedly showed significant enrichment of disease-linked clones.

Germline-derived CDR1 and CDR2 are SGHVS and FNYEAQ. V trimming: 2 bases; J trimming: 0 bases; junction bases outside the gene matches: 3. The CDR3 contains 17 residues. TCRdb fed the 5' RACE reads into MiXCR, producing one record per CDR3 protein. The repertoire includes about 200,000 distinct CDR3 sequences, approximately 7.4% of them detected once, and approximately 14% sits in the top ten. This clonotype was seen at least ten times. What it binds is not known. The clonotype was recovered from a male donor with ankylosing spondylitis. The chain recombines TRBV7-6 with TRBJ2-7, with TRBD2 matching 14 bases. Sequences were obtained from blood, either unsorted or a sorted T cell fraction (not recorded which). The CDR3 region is CASSLRTSGGSSYEQYF. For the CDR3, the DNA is TGTGCCAGCAGCTTACGGACTAGCGGGGGGAGCTCCTACGAGCAGTACTTC. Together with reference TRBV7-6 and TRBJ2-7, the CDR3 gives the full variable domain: GAGVSQSPRYKVTKRGQDVALRCDPISGHVSLYWYRQALGQGPEFLTYFNYEAQQDKSGLPNDRFSAERPEGSISTLTIQRTEQRDSAMYRCASSLRTSGGSSYEQYFGPGTRLTVT.